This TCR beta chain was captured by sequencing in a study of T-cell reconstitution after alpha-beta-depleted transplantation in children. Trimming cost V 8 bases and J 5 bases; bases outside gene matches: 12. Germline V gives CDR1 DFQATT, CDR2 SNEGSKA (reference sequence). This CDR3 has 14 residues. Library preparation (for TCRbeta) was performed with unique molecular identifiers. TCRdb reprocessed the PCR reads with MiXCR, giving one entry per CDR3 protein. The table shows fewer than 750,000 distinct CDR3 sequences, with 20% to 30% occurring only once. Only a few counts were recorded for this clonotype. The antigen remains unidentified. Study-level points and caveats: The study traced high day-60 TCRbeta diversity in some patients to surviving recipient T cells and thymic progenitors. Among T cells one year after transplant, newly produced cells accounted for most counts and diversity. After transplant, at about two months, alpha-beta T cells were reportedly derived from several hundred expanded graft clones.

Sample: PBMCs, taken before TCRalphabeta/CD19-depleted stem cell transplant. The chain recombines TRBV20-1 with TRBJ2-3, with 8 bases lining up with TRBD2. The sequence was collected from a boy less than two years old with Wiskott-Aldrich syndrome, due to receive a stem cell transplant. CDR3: CSLDGRDLGDTQYF. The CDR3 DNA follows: TGCAGTTTAGACGGGAGGGACCTTGGAGATACGCAGTATTTT.